This T cell receptor (beta chain) was captured in a study of T cell responses to AZD1222 COVID-19 vaccine. Sequenced by immunoSEQ multiplex PCR; TCRdb stores in-frame clones only, minus some. The profile shows 110,000 to 150,000 clones, roughly nine tenths of them singletons. Germline loops: CDR1 MGHDK, CDR2 SYGVNS. The CDR3 is 17 residues long. The V gene end was trimmed by 2 bases and the J gene end by 3 bases; junction bases not matched to a gene: 9. As regards this clone: What it binds is unknown.

Study results and limitations: After the peak T cell response, and only then, were repertoires sampled. Spike-specific TCR breadth rose after two AZD1222 doses, and depth rose as well. Across spike, vaccine-associated CD4 TCRs were found, dominant at 160-218 and 743-854.

The clonotype was recovered from an adult in good health. J is TRBJ1-4 and V is TRBV25-1, with 7 bases identical to TRBD1. The sample consisted of peripheral blood, taken on day 0 of AZD1222 vaccination. This CDR3 is CASSEVSEGAANEKLFF. The CDR3 bases are TGTGCCAGCAGTGAAGTATCTGAGGGGGCGGCTAATGAAAAACTGTTTTTT.